A single sample is the source of the 31 T cell receptor beta chains below, sequenced in a study of shared clonotypes between healthy human individuals. TCRdb keeps only in-frame clones here, not all; method: immunoSEQ multiplex PCR. The sample has some 2,500,000 clones; roughly 90% are singletons. The sample consisted of naive CD4+ T cells from PBMCs. Subset noted: CD45RA+ positively selected. Receptors originate from a young man in good health. Some clones in this sample may be carry-over from other donors' samples.

V gene TRBV6-5 combines with J gene TRBJ2-7; D uncertain. There are 12 residues in the CDR3. With 6 bases removed from V and 3 bases from J, the gap between germline ends came to 9 bases. Germline V lookup: CDR1 MNHEY, CDR2 SVGAGI. The chain's CDR3 is CASSLTDYEQYF. As DNA, the CDR3 is TGTGCCAGCAGCCTAACAGACTACGAGCAGTACTTC.

Concerning this clone itself: Other DNA sequences in the same sample also yield this CDR3. The rearrangement joins TRBV2 to TRBJ2-5, with 8 bases that match TRBD2. The germline CDR1 and CDR2 sequences are SNHLY and FYNNEI. V lost 5 bases to trimming and J lost 0 bases; unmatched junction nucleotides: 2. This CDR3 contains 14 residues. The CDR3 DNA reads TGTGCCAGCAGTCGGGGGGGAGACCAAGAGACCCAGTACTTC. This codes for CASSRGGDQETQYF.

The V call is TRBV25-1, the J call TRBJ1-1, with 7 bases that match TRBD1. This CDR3 is 14 amino acids long. Germline loops: CDR1 MGHDK, CDR2 SYGVNS. V gave up 4 bases and J gave up 3 bases; unmatched junction bases: 5. CDR3 DNA: TGTGCCAGCAGTGCGCCAGGGGGGGACACTGAAGCTTTCTTT. Its translation is CASSAPGGDTEAFF.

The chain couples TRBV5-5 to TRBJ1-2; 9 bases line up with TRBD1. The J segment lost 8 bases and the V segment lost 0 bases, leaving 5 bases of the junction unmatched. CDR1 and CDR2 (germline): SGHKS, YYEKEE (reference sequence). CDR3 length equals 14 residues. In DNA form, the CDR3 reads TGTGCCAGCAGCTTGGCCGGGACAGGGTGGGGCTACACCTTC. This codes for CASSLAGTGWGYTF.

The chain has TRBV6-6 and TRBJ2-1; D is undetermined. Looked up from germline, CDR1 is MNHNY and CDR2 is SVGAGI (reference sequence). Trimming stripped 7 bases from V and 5 bases from J, with 12 bases between. The CDR3 extends over 13 amino acids. The CDR3 loop reads CASTQQIHNEQFF. The CDR3 DNA sequence: TGTGCCAGCACCCAACAAATCCACAATGAGCAGTTCTTC.

Written as DNA, the CDR3 is TGTGCCAGTAGTATGAGAGGGACAGGAGTCCCTGGGGCCAACGTCCTGACTTTC. Its translation: CASSMRGTGVPGANVLTF. V gene TRBV19 combines with J gene TRBJ2-6, with 8 bases that match TRBD1. V shed 3 bases, J shed 2 bases, and the junction held 9 bases outside the gene matches. Germline V gene sequence: CDR1 LNHDA, CDR2 SQIVND (reference sequence). This CDR3 contains 18 residues. Drawing the rest from reference TRBV19 and TRBJ2-6, the complete variable domain is DGGITQSPKYLFRKEGQNVTLSCEQNLNHDAMYWYRQDPGQGLRLIYYSQIVNDFQKGDIAEGYSVSREKKESFPLTVTSAQKNPTAFYLCASSMRGTGVPGANVLTFGAGSRLTVL.

The CDR3 coding sequence is TGTGCCAGCAGCGCTGGGGGCTCTGGCTACACCTTC. It specifies CASSAGGSGYTF. The chain carries TRBV7-9 and TRBJ1-2; D may be TRBD1 (6 bases). This CDR3 is 12 amino acids long. The germline V gene has CDR1 SEHNR and CDR2 FQNEAQ (reference sequence). Trimming shortened V by 5 bases and J by 7 bases, and 11 bases separated the two germline ends.

This clone was picked up one time. The chain is built from TRBV5-5 and TRBJ2-1; 12 nucleotides line up with TRBD1. V shed 4 bases, J shed 6 bases, and the junction held 11 bases outside the gene matches. CDR1 and CDR2 from the germline V gene are SGHKS and YYEKEE (reference sequence). CDR3 length: 17 amino acids. The CDR3 here is CASSIGTGGLLRNEQFF. The CDR3 DNA sequence: TGTGCCAGCAGCATAGGGACAGGGGGCCTCCTACGCAATGAGCAGTTCTTC.

The sample holds one count of this clone. The J gene is TRBJ2-5, the V gene TRBV29-1; possibly TRBD1 for D (7 bases). From germline, CDR1 is SQVTM and CDR2 ANQGSEA. Between the trimmed V and J ends, which lost 7 bases and 5 bases, there was a span of 14 bases. The CDR3 spans 12 residues. The CDR3 bases are TGCAGCGGCACAGGGGCGGGGGAGACCCAGTACTTC. This encodes CSGTGAGETQYF.

This chain uses TRBV5-5 with TRBJ2-2; weak D call: TRBD1 (5 bases). The CDR3 consists of 15 residues. In germline, CDR1 is SGHKS, CDR2 YYEKEE (reference sequence). V shed 1 base and J shed 3 bases, with 10 bases lying between them. The CDR3: CASSLPGIDTGELFF. CDR3 sequence (DNA): TGTGCCAGCAGCTTGCCAGGGATCGACACCGGGGAGCTGTTTTTT.

J is TRBJ1-1 and V is TRBV28; unclear D gene. Germline V lookup: CDR1 MDHEN, CDR2 SYDVKM. This CDR3 comprises 14 residues. The V end was cut by 7 bases, the J end by 6 bases, with 18 bases between. Here the CDR3 DNA reads TGTGCCAGCATCCCCGGAAGCGGGGTGTCTGAAGCTTTCTTT. Amino acid sequence: CASIPGSGVSEAFF.

V and J are TRBV5-1 and TRBJ2-5; D unresolved. This CDR3 is built from 12 residues. Germline lookup yields CDR1 SGHRS and CDR2 YFSETQ. Deletions cut 3 bases from V and 4 bases from J, with 7 bases between. The CDR3 DNA is TGCGCCAGCAGCTCGTTCCCAGAGACCCAGTACTTC. Encoded protein: CASSSFPETQYF.

This chain connects TRBV5-1 to TRBJ1-4; 8 positions match TRBD1. Looked up from germline, CDR1 is SGHRS and CDR2 is YFSETQ. The CDR3 consists of 17 residues. The J segment lost 3 bases and the V segment lost 0 bases, leaving 7 bases of the junction unmatched. In DNA form, the CDR3 reads TGCGCCAGCAGCTTGGGTCAGGGGGCGAGGTCTAATGAAAAACTGTTTTTT. The encoded protein is CASSLGQGARSNEKLFF.

Concerning this clone: Other DNA sequences of this sample code for an identical CDR3. The chain couples TRBV15 to TRBJ2-7; D unresolved. Trimming left V 0 bases short and J 2 bases short, with 8 bases between. This CDR3 region has 14 residues. The germline CDR1 and CDR2 sequences are LNHNV and YYDKDF (reference sequence). This chain's CDR3 is CATSRDRAAYEQYF. The CDR3 DNA follows: TGTGCCACCAGCAGAGATCGGGCGGCCTACGAGCAGTACTTC.

The V gene is TRBV13, the J gene TRBJ2-7; D perhaps matches TRBD2 (5 bases). CDR1 and CDR2 (germline): PRHDT, FYEKMQ (reference sequence). V lost 4 bases to trimming and J lost 3 bases, with 31 bases between them. This CDR3 is built from 20 residues. The CDR3 DNA follows: TGTGCCAGCAGCTCAGTGTCAATGGACGGCGGGCCCTCCAAGCTCTACGAGCAGTACTTC. Translation: CASSSVSMDGGPSKLYEQYF.

The CDR3: CASSPGHEDYGYTF. CDR3 DNA sequence: TGTGCCAGCAGTCCGGGACACGAAGACTATGGCTACACCTTC. The chain employs TRBV6-1 and TRBJ1-2; weak D call: TRBD1 (6 bases). Germline lookup yields CDR1 MNHNS and CDR2 SASEGT. The CDR3 runs to 14 residues. V was shortened by 5 bases and J by 3 bases, with 13 bases between the two germline ends.

The table lists this clone with a count of one. CDR3 bases: TGCGCCAGCAGCCAAGGACAGGTTTTTAACACTGAAGCTTTCTTT. The encoded protein is CASSQGQVFNTEAFF. This rearrangement joins TRBV4-3 to TRBJ1-1; D is perhaps TRBD1 (6 bases). Trimming took off 1 base at V and 2 bases at J, with 11 bases between the two ends. Germline V gene lookup returns CDR1 LGHNA and CDR2 YSLEER. The CDR3 covers 15 residues.

This clone was seen a single time. The rearrangement uses TRBV6-1 and TRBJ1-2; 9 nucleotides align to TRBD1. This CDR3 contains 14 residues. V shed 6 bases, J shed 8 bases, and the junction held 10 bases outside the gene matches. From germline, CDR1 is MNHNS and CDR2 SASEGT. CDR3 sequence (DNA): TGTGCCAGCAGCCGGGACAGGGCTCCGGGAGGCTACACCTTC. Translating it yields CASSRDRAPGGYTF.

This sequence joins TRBV7-9 and TRBJ2-1, with 7 bases that match TRBD1. The V segment lost 2 bases and the J segment 9 bases; nucleotides outside the gene matches: 4. Germline V lookup: CDR1 SEHNR, CDR2 FQNEAQ (reference sequence). The CDR3 sequence is 13 residues long. The CDR3 spells CASSLRDSSEQFF. The CDR3 coding sequence is TGTGCCAGCAGCTTAAGGGACAGCTCTGAGCAGTTCTTC. Full variable domain (outside the CDR3, taken from reference TRBV7-9 and TRBJ2-1): DTGVSQNPRHKITKRGQNVTFRCDPISEHNRLYWYRQTLGQGPEFLTYFQNEAQLEKSRLLSDRFSAERPKGSFSTLEIQRTEQGDSAMYLCASSLRDSSEQFFGPGTRLTVL.

The CDR3 nucleotides read TGTGCCAGCAGCGTAGGTTGGGGAGGCCAAGAGACCCAGTACTTC. As protein: CASSVGWGGQETQYF. V is TRBV9 and J is TRBJ2-5; D is possibly TRBD2 (6 bases). V lost 0 bases and J lost 1, with 10 bases in between. CDR1 and CDR2 from the germline V gene are SGDLS and YYNGEE. The CDR3 runs to 15 residues.

The CDR3: CASSQDKGGSSEAFF. For the CDR3, the DNA is TGCGCCAGCAGCCAAGATAAAGGGGGTAGTTCTGAAGCTTTCTTT. V gene TRBV4-1 combines with J gene TRBJ1-1; weak D call: TRBD1 (6 bases). CDR3 length: 15 residues. Germline assignment: CDR1 MGHRA and CDR2 YSYEKL. V was trimmed by 0 bases and J by 6 bases, leaving 14 bases between them.

This clone was picked up one time. V is TRBV5-5 and J is TRBJ1-5; no clear D gene. Germline V lookup: CDR1 SGHKS, CDR2 YYEKEE (reference sequence). The CDR3 loop spans 18 amino acids. The V and J ends lost 4 bases and 0 bases respectively, with 20 bases between them. The CDR3 sequence is CASSRRAGAINSNQPQHF. In DNA, the CDR3 is TGTGCCAGCAGCCGTCGGGCCGGAGCGATTAATAGCAATCAGCCCCAGCATTTT.

V and J are TRBV15 and TRBJ2-2, with D maybe TRBD1 (5 bases). Germline CDR1 reads LNHNV; CDR2 reads YYDKDF (reference sequence). Trimming removed 0 bases at V and 7 bases at J, with 15 bases between. This CDR3 spans 16 amino acids. The chain's CDR3 is CATSRDVGAVIGELFF. CDR3 nucleotides: TGTGCCACCAGCAGAGATGTTGGGGCTGTAATCGGGGAGCTGTTTTTT.

The chain recombines TRBV30 with TRBJ2-1; 8 bases map to TRBD1. With 5 bases clipped from V and 5 bases from J, the junction kept 5 bases outside the gene matches. This CDR3 contains 13 residues. Germline loops: CDR1 GTSNPN, CDR2 SVGIG (reference sequence). The CDR3 DNA follows: TGTGCCTGGGGGACAGGCCTCAACAATGAGCAGTTCTTC. Protein product: CAWGTGLNNEQFF.

The gene calls are TRBV5-1 and TRBJ1-4; D unresolved. Deletions cut 4 bases from V and 8 bases from J, with 18 bases between. Germline V lookup: CDR1 SGHRS, CDR2 YFSETQ. The CDR3 is 15 amino acids. This CDR3 reads CASSLDGLSGEKLFF. The CDR3 region has the DNA TGCGCCAGCAGCCTGGACGGCTTGAGTGGAGAAAAACTGTTTTTT.

The gene calls are TRBV4-2 and TRBJ1-2, with 7 bases fitting TRBD1. Unmatched junction bases numbered 4, after V lost 4 bases and J lost 5 bases. There are 13 residues in the CDR3. Germline lookup yields CDR1 LGHNA and CDR2 YNFKEQ. In nucleotides, the CDR3 is TGTGCCAGCAGCCCGGGACAGCCATATGGCTACACCTTC. This codes for CASSPGQPYGYTF.

V and J are TRBV18 and TRBJ2-1; 12 nucleotides match TRBD2. From germline, CDR1 is KGHSH and CDR2 LQKENI. After removal of 8 bases from V and 7 bases from J, the junction contained 0 bases not matched to a gene. This CDR3 spans 12 amino acids. CDR3 in DNA: TGTGCCAGCACTAGCGGGGGGAATGAGCAGTTCTTC. Translation: CASTSGGNEQFF.

J is TRBJ1-3 and V is TRBV5-1, with D hard to call. Germline V gene lookup returns CDR1 SGHRS and CDR2 YFSETQ. This CDR3 is 16 amino acids long. V lost 0 bases and J lost 0, with 10 bases in between. CDR3 in amino acids: CASSLEAAVSGNTIYF. The CDR3 region has the DNA TGCGCCAGCAGCTTGGAGGCCGCGGTCTCTGGAAACACCATATATTTT.

This chain uses TRBV9 with TRBJ2-2, with 10 nucleotides matching TRBD2. Per germline, CDR1 SGDLS and CDR2 YYNGEE. J was trimmed by 3 bases and V by 3 bases; bases with no gene match: 5. The CDR3 covers 16 residues. The CDR3 reads CASSEVAGGYTGELFF. In DNA form, the CDR3 reads TGTGCCAGCAGCGAGGTAGCGGGAGGATACACCGGGGAGCTGTTTTTT.

The rearrangement uses TRBV5-1 and TRBJ1-2; 7 bases match TRBD1. The junction had 8 bases not matched to a gene; V was cut back by 4 bases and J by 5 bases. Germline V CDR1 and CDR2: SGHRS, YFSETQ. This CDR3 comprises 14 residues. For the CDR3, the DNA is TGCGCCAGCAGCCTGACAGGGAATGGTTATGGCTACACCTTC. It yields the protein CASSLTGNGYGYTF.

The CDR3 coding sequence is TGTGCCAGCAGCCTAGTAATAGCGGGAAACAATGAGCAGTTCTTC. Protein product: CASSLVIAGNNEQFF. This rearrangement joins TRBV9 to TRBJ2-1, with 8 nucleotides matching TRBD2. Trimming at V came to 4 bases and at J to 5 bases, leaving 8 bases not matched to a gene. Germline values: CDR1 SGDLS, CDR2 YYNGEE. The CDR3 has 15 residues.